This TCR beta chain was obtained from a study of post-analysis software for immune sequencing data. Study overall: Relapsing-remitting, secondary progressive and progressive-relapsing courses of multiple sclerosis were included.

Whole-study results and caveats: Samples from a shared batch, those prepared together, strongly co-clustered by F measure. Multiple sclerosis patients showed significantly lower normalized Chao1 diversity than controls did.

This clonotype has a handful of counts. Its antigen is not known. The authors incorporated unique molecular identifiers into the TCR beta cDNA libraries. The yield from roughly 1 to 10 million T cells was some 500,000 cDNA molecules in total. TCRdb re-analysed the PCR reads in MiXCR, keeping a single row per CDR3 protein. The profile shows about 500,000 distinct CDR3 sequences, roughly 46% of them singletons. The sequence was obtained from a girl under 18 with multiple sclerosis. The sequenced sample consisted of blood.

As DNA, the CDR3 is TGTGCCAGCAGCCAAGATTACGAGAACACTGAAGCTTTCTTT. Its translation is CASSQDYENTEAFF. The genes are TRBV4-2 and TRBJ1-1; no clear D gene. The ends were cut back, 0 bases at V and 1 base at J, with 6 bases in the middle. The CDR3 runs 14 residues. Germline V CDR1 and CDR2: LGHNA, YNFKEQ.